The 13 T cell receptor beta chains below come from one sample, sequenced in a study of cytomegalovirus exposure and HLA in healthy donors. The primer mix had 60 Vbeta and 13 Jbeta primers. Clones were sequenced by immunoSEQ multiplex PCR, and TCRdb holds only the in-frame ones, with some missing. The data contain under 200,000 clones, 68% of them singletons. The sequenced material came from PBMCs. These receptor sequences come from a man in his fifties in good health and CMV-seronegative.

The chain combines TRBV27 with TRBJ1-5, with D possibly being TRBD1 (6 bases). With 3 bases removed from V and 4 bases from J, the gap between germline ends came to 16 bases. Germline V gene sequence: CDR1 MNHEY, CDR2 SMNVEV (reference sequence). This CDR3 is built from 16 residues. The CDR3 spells CASSFRGRGANQPQHF. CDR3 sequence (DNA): TGTGCCAGCAGTTTTCGGGGCAGGGGTGCAAATCAGCCCCAGCATTTT.

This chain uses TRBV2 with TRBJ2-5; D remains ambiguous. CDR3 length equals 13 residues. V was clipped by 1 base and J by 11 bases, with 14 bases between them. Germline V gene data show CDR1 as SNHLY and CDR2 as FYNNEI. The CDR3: CASSEDGFLRQYF. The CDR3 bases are TGTGCCAGCAGTGAAGACGGGTTTTTGAGGCAGTACTTC.

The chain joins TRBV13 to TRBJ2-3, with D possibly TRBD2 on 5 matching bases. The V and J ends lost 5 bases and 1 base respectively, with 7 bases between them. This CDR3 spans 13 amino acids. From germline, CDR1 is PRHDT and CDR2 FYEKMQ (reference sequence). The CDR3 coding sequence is TGTGCCAGCAGCCTTAGCGGCACAGATACGCAGTATTTT. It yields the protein CASSLSGTDTQYF.

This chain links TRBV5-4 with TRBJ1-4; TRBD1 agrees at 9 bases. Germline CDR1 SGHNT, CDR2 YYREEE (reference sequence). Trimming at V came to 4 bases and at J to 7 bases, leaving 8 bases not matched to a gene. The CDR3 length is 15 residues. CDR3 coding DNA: TGTGCCAGCAGCCAGGCACAGGGGGCGGGTGAAAAACTGTTTTTT. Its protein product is CASSQAQGAGEKLFF. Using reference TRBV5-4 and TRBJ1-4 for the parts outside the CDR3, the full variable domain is ETGVTQSPTHLIKTRGQQVTLRCSSQSGHNTVSWYQQALGQGPQFIFQYYREEENGRGNFPPRFSGLQFPNYSSELNVNALELDDSALYLCASSQAQGAGEKLFFGSGTQLSVL.

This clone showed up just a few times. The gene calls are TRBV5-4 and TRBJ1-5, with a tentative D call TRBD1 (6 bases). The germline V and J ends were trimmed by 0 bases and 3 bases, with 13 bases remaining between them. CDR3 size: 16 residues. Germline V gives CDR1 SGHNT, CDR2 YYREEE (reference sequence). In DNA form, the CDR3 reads TGTGCCAGCAGCTTGGGGGGGCGCGGAGCCAATCAGCCCCAGCATTTT. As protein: CASSLGGRGANQPQHF.

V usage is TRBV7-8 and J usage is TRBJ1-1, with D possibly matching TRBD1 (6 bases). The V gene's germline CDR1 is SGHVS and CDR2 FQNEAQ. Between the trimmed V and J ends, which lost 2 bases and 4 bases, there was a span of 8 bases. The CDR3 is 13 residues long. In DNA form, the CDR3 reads TGTGCCAGCAGCTTACTGGGGGCCACTGAAGCTTTCTTT. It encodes CASSLLGATEAFF.

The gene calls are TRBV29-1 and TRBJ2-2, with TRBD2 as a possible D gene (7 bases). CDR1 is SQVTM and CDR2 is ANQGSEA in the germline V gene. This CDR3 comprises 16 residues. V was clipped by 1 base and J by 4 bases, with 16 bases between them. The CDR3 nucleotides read TGCAGCGTTGAAGTATCCTCAGGGGAGGGCACCGGGGAGCTGTTTTTT. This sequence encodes CSVEVSSGEGTGELFF.

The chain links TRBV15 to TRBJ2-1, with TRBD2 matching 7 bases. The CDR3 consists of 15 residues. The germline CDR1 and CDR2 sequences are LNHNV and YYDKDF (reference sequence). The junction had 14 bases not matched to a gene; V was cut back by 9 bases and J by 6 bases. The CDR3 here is CATRPEAGKRNEQFF. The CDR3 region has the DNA TGTGCCACGCGACCGGAAGCGGGGAAGCGCAATGAGCAGTTCTTC.

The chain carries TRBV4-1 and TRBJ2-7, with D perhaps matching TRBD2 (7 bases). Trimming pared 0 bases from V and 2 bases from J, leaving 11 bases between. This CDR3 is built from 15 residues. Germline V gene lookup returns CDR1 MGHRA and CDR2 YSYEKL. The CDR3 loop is CASSQEGGGTYEQYF. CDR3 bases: TGCGCCAGCAGCCAAGAAGGGGGGGGAACCTACGAGCAGTACTTC.

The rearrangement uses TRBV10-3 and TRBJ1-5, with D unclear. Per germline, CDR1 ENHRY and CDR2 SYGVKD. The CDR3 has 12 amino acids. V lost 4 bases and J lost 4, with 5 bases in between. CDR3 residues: CAISAVNQPQHF. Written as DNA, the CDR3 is TGTGCCATCAGTGCAGTAAATCAGCCCCAGCATTTT.

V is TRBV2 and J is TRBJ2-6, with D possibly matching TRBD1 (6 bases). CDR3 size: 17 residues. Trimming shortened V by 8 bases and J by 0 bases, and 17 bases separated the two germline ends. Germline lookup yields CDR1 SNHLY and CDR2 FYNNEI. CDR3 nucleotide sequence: TGTGCCAGCCTGGACAGAGCATTAAGCTCTGGGGCCAACGTCCTGACTTTC. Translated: CASLDRALSSGANVLTF.

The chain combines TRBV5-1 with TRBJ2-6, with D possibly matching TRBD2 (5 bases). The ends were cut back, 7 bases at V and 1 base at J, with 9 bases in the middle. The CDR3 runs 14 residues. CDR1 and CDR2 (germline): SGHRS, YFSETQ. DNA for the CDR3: TGCGCCAGCGGACTCGAGTCTGGGGCCAACGTCCTGACTTTC. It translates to CASGLESGANVLTF.

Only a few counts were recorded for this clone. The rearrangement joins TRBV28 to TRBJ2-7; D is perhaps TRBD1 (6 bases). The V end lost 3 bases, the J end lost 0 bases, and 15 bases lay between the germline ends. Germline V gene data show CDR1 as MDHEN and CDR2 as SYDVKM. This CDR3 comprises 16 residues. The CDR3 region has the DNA TGTGCCAGCAGTTTTTATTTAGGGGGAAGCTCCTACGAGCAGTACTTC. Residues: CASSFYLGGSSYEQYF. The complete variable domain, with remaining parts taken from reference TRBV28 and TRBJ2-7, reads DVKVTQSSRYLVKRTGEKVFLECVQDMDHENMFWYRQDPGLGLRLIYFSYDVKMKEKGDIPEGYSVSREKKERFSLILESASTNQTSMYLCASSFYLGGSSYEQYFGPGTRLTVT.